These 29 T cell receptor beta chains share one sample of origin, sequenced in a study of shared clonotypes between healthy human individuals. Generated by immunoSEQ multiplex PCR, the TCRdb table keeps only in-frame clones and is missing some. The sample has some 2,000,000 clones, approximately 94% seen once; the top ten hold approximately 0.13%. The specimen sequenced was naive CD4+ T cells sorted from blood. Subset of the sample: CD45RA+ positively selected. All receptors come from a man aged 18 to 35 in good health.

The chain links TRBV5-1 to TRBJ2-5; D might be TRBD1 (6 bases). Germline loops: CDR1 SGHRS, CDR2 YFSETQ. This CDR3 is 14 amino acids long. Trimming removed 4 bases from V and 3 bases from J, with 13 bases in between. The CDR3 here is CASSAPGTKETQYF. CDR3 sequence (DNA): TGCGCCAGCAGCGCCCCCGGGACAAAAGAGACCCAGTACTTC. The full variable domain, its missing parts supplied by reference TRBV5-1 and TRBJ2-5, is KAGVTQTPRYLIKTRGQQVTLSCSPISGHRSVSWYQQTPGQGLQFLFEYFSETQRNKGNFPGRFSGRQFSNSRSEMNVSTLELGDSALYLCASSAPGTKETQYFGPGTRLLVL.

This chain links TRBV6-1 with TRBJ1-2, with TRBD1 identical over 10 bases. V trimming: 0 bases; J trimming: 4 bases; junction bases outside the gene matches: 2. Germline V CDR1 and CDR2: MNHNS, SASEGT. The CDR3 spans 15 residues. DNA of the CDR3: TGTGCCAGCAGTGAAGCCCGGACAGGGGGCTATGGCTACACCTTC. It translates to CASSEARTGGYGYTF.

The CDR3 region has the DNA TGTGCCTGGAGTAGACAGGGGCCCCCAGGCACCTTC. Protein: CAWSRQGPPGTF. J is TRBJ1-2 and V is TRBV30, with 8 positions matching TRBD1. Per germline, CDR1 GTSNPN and CDR2 SVGIG (reference sequence). The J segment lost 13 bases and the V segment lost 2 bases, leaving 9 bases of the junction unmatched. This CDR3 has 12 amino acids.

The V and J genes are TRBV5-1 and TRBJ1-1; a weak D match, TRBD1 (5 bases). V was cut by 6 bases and J by 4 bases, with 16 bases left in between. The CDR3 runs to 14 residues. The germline CDR1 and CDR2 sequences are SGHRS and YFSETQ. The DNA for the CDR3 is TGCGCCAGCACCGCCCGGGGGTGGGGCACTGAAGCTTTCTTT. Translating gives CASTARGWGTEAFF. Drawing the rest from reference TRBV5-1 and TRBJ1-1, the complete variable domain is KAGVTQTPRYLIKTRGQQVTLSCSPISGHRSVSWYQQTPGQGLQFLFEYFSETQRNKGNFPGRFSGRQFSNSRSEMNVSTLELGDSALYLCASTARGWGTEAFFGQGTRLTVV.

This chain joins TRBV7-9 and TRBJ2-5; TRBD2 is a possible D gene (6 bases). V lost 5 bases and J lost 2, with 15 bases in between. The CDR3 spans 15 residues. Germline assignment: CDR1 SEHNR and CDR2 FQNEAQ (reference sequence). The CDR3 spells CASSRGGTDQETQYF. For the CDR3, the DNA is TGTGCCAGCAGCCGGGGCGGGACTGATCAAGAGACCCAGTACTTC.

This clone was seen once. V usage is TRBV28 and J usage is TRBJ1-5; D is ambiguous. There are 12 residues in the CDR3. Trimming pared 4 bases from V and 7 bases from J, leaving 8 bases between. Germline V lookup: CDR1 MDHEN, CDR2 SYDVKM. The CDR3 nucleotides are TGTGCCAGCAGTTCCCTGTCCCAGCCCCAGCATTTT. This codes for CASSSLSQPQHF.

This clone was observed a single time. V is TRBV10-2 and J is TRBJ1-2; D uncertain. V lost 4 bases and J lost 4, with 16 bases in between. The CDR3 has 15 amino acids. CDR1 WSHSY and CDR2 SAAADI come from the germline V gene. Here the CDR3 reads CASSGARRSAYGYTF. CDR3 nucleotides: TGCGCCAGCAGTGGAGCTCGGAGGTCCGCCTATGGCTACACCTTC.

The chain has TRBV7-2 and TRBJ1-2; no definite D call. The germline gives CDR1 SGHTA, CDR2 FQGNSA. The CDR3 is 14 amino acids. V lost 4 bases to trimming and J lost 3 bases, with 12 bases between them. The CDR3 DNA reads TGTGCCAGCAGCTCGTACGGGGTTCACTATGGCTACACCTTC. Translating gives CASSSYGVHYGYTF.

The V call is TRBV28, the J call TRBJ2-7, with 9 positions matching TRBD1. CDR1 MDHEN and CDR2 SYDVKM come from the germline V gene. With 7 bases clipped from V and 5 bases from J, the junction kept 9 bases outside the gene matches. CDR3 length: 14 residues. CDR3 region: CASTSGTGKHEQYF. In nucleotides, the CDR3 is TGTGCCAGCACCTCCGGGACAGGGAAGCACGAGCAGTACTTC.

As to this clone: This same CDR3 is encoded by further DNA sequences in the sample. This sequence joins TRBV6-5 and TRBJ2-3; D is ambiguous. CDR1 is MNHEY, CDR2 SVGAGI, per germline. This CDR3 contains 11 residues. The V and J ends lost 8 bases and 6 bases respectively, with 9 bases between them. CDR3 in DNA: TGTGCCAGCCGAAAAGGGGATACGCAGTATTTT. Translated: CASRKGDTQYF.

This clone was seen once. The chain couples TRBV15 to TRBJ2-5; D remains unclear. The V and J ends lost 1 base and 4 bases respectively, with 4 bases between them. The CDR3 runs to 12 residues. The germline gives CDR1 LNHNV, CDR2 YYDKDF (reference sequence). DNA of the CDR3: TGTGCCACCAGCAGAGTCTCAGAGACCCAGTACTTC. Residues: CATSRVSETQYF.

The rearrangement links TRBV7-2 to TRBJ2-3; 9 bases map to TRBD1. The CDR3 loop spans 17 amino acids. CDR1 and CDR2 from the germline V gene are SGHTA and FQGNSA. J gave up 1 base and V 4 bases, and 9 bases lay outside the gene matches. CDR3 in amino acids: CASSSHRTGVGTDTQYF. DNA of the CDR3: TGTGCCAGCAGCTCCCACCGGACAGGGGTGGGCACAGATACGCAGTATTTT.

This chain connects TRBV4-2 to TRBJ2-7, with 14 bases lining up with TRBD2. CDR3 length: 17 residues. V trimming: 1 base; J trimming: 2 bases; junction bases outside the gene matches: 4. In germline, CDR1 is LGHNA, CDR2 YNFKEQ. CDR3 region: CASSQGGLAGVPYEQYF. Here the CDR3 DNA reads TGTGCCAGCAGCCAAGGGGGACTAGCGGGAGTACCCTACGAGCAGTACTTC.

V and J are TRBV20-1 and TRBJ1-1, with no clear D. The length of the CDR3 is 11 residues. With 2 bases removed from V and 1 base from J, the gap between germline ends came to 2 bases. The germline CDR1 and CDR2 sequences are DFQATT and SNEGSKA (reference sequence). This CDR3 is CSARWNTEAFF. CDR3 nucleotide sequence: TGCAGTGCTAGATGGAACACTGAAGCTTTCTTT.

Of note for this clone: Other DNA sequences within the sample encode an identical CDR3. V usage is TRBV19 and J usage is TRBJ1-2, with D maybe TRBD1 (6 bases). This CDR3 region has 13 residues. Trimming left V 1 base short and J 3 bases short, with 6 bases between. Germline assignment: CDR1 LNHDA and CDR2 SQIVND (reference sequence). CDR3 residues: CASSIGTDYGYTF. The DNA of the CDR3 is TGTGCCAGTAGTATAGGGACAGACTATGGCTACACCTTC.

This clone appeared a single time. V and J are TRBV4-1 and TRBJ2-7; D remains ambiguous. Germline values: CDR1 MGHRA, CDR2 YSYEKL. V was clipped by 0 bases and J by 6 bases, with 15 bases between them. The CDR3 runs to 15 residues. The CDR3 nucleotides are TGCGCCAGCAGCCAAGACGTCGGAGTCCCCAGCGAGCAGTACTTC. Its translation is CASSQDVGVPSEQYF.

V gene TRBV30 combines with J gene TRBJ2-2; D unclear. Germline values: CDR1 GTSNPN, CDR2 SVGIG (reference sequence). CDR3 length equals 12 residues. The ends were cut back, 0 bases at V and 8 bases at J, with 7 bases in the middle. As DNA, the CDR3 is TGTGCCTGGAGTGTACCGATAGGGGAGCTGTTTTTT. This codes for CAWSVPIGELFF.

V and J are TRBV28 and TRBJ1-4; D not resolved. V lost 4 bases and J lost 7, with 7 bases in between. This CDR3 spans 12 amino acids. Germline V gene data show CDR1 as MDHEN and CDR2 as SYDVKM. CDR3 region: CASSSQTEKLFF. CDR3 bases: TGTGCCAGCAGTTCCCAGACTGAAAAACTGTTTTTT.

The DNA for the CDR3 is TGTGCCAGCACCTTTGGGGGCGGCACAGATACGCAGTATTTT. Amino acid sequence: CASTFGGGTDTQYF. The chain employs TRBV25-1 and TRBJ2-3, with a tentative D call TRBD1 (6 bases). The CDR3 is made up of 14 amino acids. V dropped 7 bases and J dropped 1 base, with 12 bases sitting between them. Germline CDR1 reads MGHDK; CDR2 reads SYGVNS.

This clone was picked up one time. This same CDR3 is encoded by further DNA sequences in the sample. This chain joins TRBV6-5 and TRBJ1-3, with a weak D call TRBD1 (5 bases). The CDR3 runs 14 residues. CDR1 is MNHEY, CDR2 SVGAGI, per germline. Trimming left V 2 bases short and J 2 bases short, with 7 bases between. The CDR3 nucleotides are TGTGCCAGCAGTTACGGGGGGGCTGGAAACACCATATATTTT. Protein sequence: CASSYGGAGNTIYF.

This rearrangement joins TRBV7-9 to TRBJ2-7; TRBD1 agrees at 7 bases. Germline V gene lookup returns CDR1 SEHNR and CDR2 FQNEAQ (reference sequence). Trimming cost V 5 bases and J 4 bases; bases outside gene matches: 8. The CDR3 covers 14 residues. DNA for the CDR3: TGTGCCAGCAGCGGCTCCGGCAGGGGGTACGAGCAGTACTTC. Encoded protein: CASSGSGRGYEQYF.

The rearrangement uses TRBV6-6 and TRBJ1-2, with D possibly matching TRBD1 (6 bases). The CDR3 is 13 amino acids. Germline V lookup: CDR1 MNHNY, CDR2 SVGAGI (reference sequence). V gave up 10 bases and J gave up 4 bases, with 16 bases separating them. In DNA, the CDR3 is TGTGCCAACAAACCCGGGGGGGCCTATGGCTACACCTTC. It yields the protein CANKPGGAYGYTF.

The V and J genes are TRBV10-3 and TRBJ2-7; a weak D match, TRBD2 (6 bases). Trimming pared 6 bases from V and 3 bases from J, leaving 15 bases between. The V gene's germline CDR1 is ENHRY and CDR2 SYGVKD. This CDR3 is built from 14 residues. The CDR3 spells CAISGGEDGYEQYF. The CDR3 DNA reads as TGTGCCATCAGCGGCGGGGAGGACGGCTACGAGCAGTACTTC.

About this clone itself: One end of the junction is discordant with germline, which a read error may explain. The chain has TRBV6-6 and TRBJ2-7; the D is unclear. This CDR3 contains 13 residues. Germline V gives CDR1 MNHNY, CDR2 SVGAGI (reference sequence). This chain's CDR3 is CASSSQVFYEQCF. CDR3 coding DNA: TGTGCCAGCAGTTCGCAGGTTTTCTACGAGCAGTGCTTC.

For this clone: Other nucleotide sequences in the sample specify the same CDR3. The gene calls are TRBV5-4 and TRBJ2-3, with TRBD2 as a possible D gene (5 bases). The CDR3 runs to 11 residues. CDR1 and CDR2 from the germline V gene are SGHNT and YYREEE (reference sequence). The V and J ends lost 0 bases and 9 bases respectively, with 5 bases between them. The CDR3 DNA follows: TGTGCCAGCAGCTTGGGCGGGACGCAGTATTTT. It encodes CASSLGGTQYF.

With regard to this clone: The same CDR3 is also encoded by other DNA sequences in this sample. The J gene is TRBJ2-5, the V gene TRBV5-4; 12 nucleotides match TRBD2. The CDR3 runs 16 residues. The V gene's germline CDR1 is SGHNT and CDR2 YYREEE (reference sequence). V was pared by 0 bases and J by 2 bases, with 2 bases of the junction left unmatched. The CDR3 loop is CASSLGTSGTQETQYF. The CDR3 DNA reads as TGTGCCAGCAGCTTGGGGACTAGCGGGACACAAGAGACCCAGTACTTC.

A remark on this clone: A read error may produce the germline difference seen at one junction end. The chain uses TRBV2 and TRBJ1-2; 7 bases fit TRBD1. CDR1 SNHLY and CDR2 FYNNEI come from the germline V gene. This CDR3 is built from 10 residues. The CDR3 DNA sequence: TGTGCCAGCAGTCTGACAGGGCTCTACTTC. Amino acid sequence: CASSLTGLYF.

In DNA form, the CDR3 reads TGCGCCAGCAGCCAAGAAGCGGGTGACTATGGCTACACCTTC. Translated, it gives CASSQEAGDYGYTF. V usage is TRBV4-3 and J usage is TRBJ1-2; D ambiguous. The CDR3 spans 14 residues. Trimming took off 0 bases at V and 3 bases at J, with 8 bases between the two ends. CDR1 is LGHNA and CDR2 is YSLEER in the germline V gene.

This chain links TRBV5-4 with TRBJ1-2, with TRBD1 matching over 8 bases. With V trimmed by 4 bases and J by 5 bases, 10 bases remained unmatched. Per the germline V gene, CDR1 is SGHNT and CDR2 is YYREEE (reference sequence). The CDR3 is made up of 15 amino acids. CDR3 bases: TGTGCCAGCAGCCCGGGACAGGAGGGGCTTTATGGCTACACCTTC. Translating gives CASSPGQEGLYGYTF.